This passage covers 12 T cell receptor beta chains from one sample sequenced in a study of cytomegalovirus exposure and HLA in healthy donors. Both 60 Vbeta primers and 13 Jbeta primers went into the PCR. Sequencing used immunoSEQ multiplex PCR; TCRdb keeps in-frame clones, though not all of them. The data show around 200,000 clones, with around 74% seen just once and over 2.5% held by the top ten. The specimen sequenced was PBMCs. The receptors here all came from a female donor in good health and CMV-seronegative.

V usage is TRBV30 and J usage is TRBJ1-5; possibly TRBD1 for D (5 bases). The V gene's germline CDR1 is GTSNPN and CDR2 SVGIG (reference sequence). This CDR3 region has 13 residues. Trimming took off 0 bases at V and 7 bases at J, with 10 bases between the two ends. In DNA form, the CDR3 reads TGTGCCTGGAGTGTACCAGGGATCCAGCCCCAGCATTTT. This sequence encodes CAWSVPGIQPQHF. The full variable domain, its missing parts supplied by reference TRBV30 and TRBJ1-5, is SQTIHQWPATLVQPVGSPLSLECTVEGTSNPNLYWYRQAAGRGLQLLFYSVGIGQISSEVPQNLSASRPQDRQFILSSKKLLLSDSGFYLCAWSVPGIQPQHFGDGTRLSIL.

V gene TRBV14 combines with J gene TRBJ2-7, with a possible D match to TRBD1 (6 bases). Germline V gene data show CDR1 as SGHDN and CDR2 as FVKESK. Trimming pared 4 bases from V and 7 bases from J, leaving 14 bases between. The CDR3 totals 13 residues. In DNA, the CDR3 is TGTGCCAGCAGCCTACGACAGGCCGCAGAGCAGTACTTC. It specifies CASSLRQAAEQYF.

The chain combines TRBV7-6 with TRBJ2-7; D may be TRBD2 (6 bases). The V gene lost 5 bases and the J gene lost 1 base, with 18 bases spanning the gap. Germline assignment: CDR1 SGHVS and CDR2 FNYEAQ. The CDR3 is 16 amino acids. CDR3 sequence reads: CASSDTPAAGSYEQYF. The CDR3, as DNA: TGTGCCAGCAGCGACACACCGGCCGCGGGATCCTACGAGCAGTACTTC.

The chain recombines TRBV6-5 with TRBJ2-1, with a tentative D call TRBD2 (5 bases). CDR3 length: 15 amino acids. Trimming took 0 bases from V and 7 from J, leaving 13 bases between them. Germline V gene data show CDR1 as MNHEY and CDR2 as SVGAGI. CDR3 sequence: CASSYSIIPGNEQFF. The CDR3 bases are TGTGCCAGCAGTTACTCGATCATTCCGGGGAATGAGCAGTTCTTC.

This clone showed up just once. The chain links TRBV28 to TRBJ2-7; D may be TRBD1 (6 bases). Germline lookup yields CDR1 MDHEN and CDR2 SYDVKM. Trimming shortened V by 7 bases and J by 4 bases, and 17 bases separated the two germline ends. The CDR3 consists of 14 residues. For the CDR3, the DNA is TGTGCCAGCACCCTTGCTGGGGGCGAGTACGAGCAGTACTTC. Protein product: CASTLAGGEYEQYF.

The chain carries TRBV19 and TRBJ1-1; D is possibly TRBD1 (6 bases). The CDR3 is 14 amino acids. V dropped 3 bases and J dropped 3 bases, with 11 bases sitting between them. Germline V gene sequence: CDR1 LNHDA, CDR2 SQIVND (reference sequence). CDR3 sequence reads: CASSIGQTHTEAFF. In DNA, the CDR3 is TGTGCCAGTAGTATCGGACAGACCCACACTGAAGCTTTCTTT.

J is TRBJ1-1 and V is TRBV5-4; TRBD1 agrees at 7 bases. CDR3 length equals 13 residues. J gave up 10 bases and V 4 bases, and 10 bases lay outside the gene matches. Germline loops: CDR1 SGHNT, CDR2 YYREEE (reference sequence). CDR3 region: CASSPGGQAAAFF. The CDR3 DNA reads as TGTGCCAGCAGCCCGGGTGGACAGGCCGCAGCTTTCTTT.

This sequence joins TRBV9 and TRBJ1-1; 8 nucleotides align to TRBD1. The CDR3 has 17 residues. J gave up 4 bases and V 0 bases, and 11 bases lay outside the gene matches. Germline V gene sequence: CDR1 SGDLS, CDR2 YYNGEE. The DNA for the CDR3 is TGTGCCAGCAGCGTAGGTTGGACAGGGTCCTTGGGCACTGAAGCTTTCTTT. This translates into CASSVGWTGSLGTEAFF. Full variable domain (missing parts from reference TRBV9 and TRBJ1-1): DSGVTQTPKHLITATGQRVTLRCSPRSGDLSVYWYQQSLDQGLQFLIQYYNGEERAKGNILERFSAQQFPDLHSELNLSSLELGDSALYFCASSVGWTGSLGTEAFFGQGTRLTVV.

V is TRBV27 and J is TRBJ1-6, with D hard to call. There are 13 residues in the CDR3. V lost 7 bases and J lost 5, with 9 bases in between. Germline CDR1 and CDR2: MNHEY and SMNVEV (reference sequence). As DNA, the CDR3 is TGTGCCAGCAACCCGAGAGATAATTCACCCCTCCACTTT. Translation gives CASNPRDNSPLHF.

This clone appeared once. The V gene is TRBV7-9, the J gene TRBJ1-3; 9 positions match TRBD1. J was trimmed by 3 bases and V by 4 bases; bases with no gene match: 13. This CDR3 spans 18 amino acids. The V gene's germline CDR1 is SEHNR and CDR2 FQNEAQ (reference sequence). CDR3 region: CASSSPPEQGADGNTIYF. The CDR3 DNA is TGTGCCAGCAGCTCACCCCCAGAACAGGGGGCCGATGGAAACACCATATATTTT.

The V gene is TRBV2, the J gene TRBJ2-7; unclear D gene. The germline CDR1 and CDR2 sequences are SNHLY and FYNNEI. The CDR3 sequence is 15 residues long. Between the trimmed V and J ends, which lost 1 base and 3 bases, there was a span of 13 bases. CDR3 sequence (DNA): TGTGCCAGCAGTGAAGGGCCTCCCGCAGACTACGAGCAGTACTTC. It specifies CASSEGPPADYEQYF. Based on the CDR3 plus reference TRBV2 and TRBJ2-7, the full variable domain is EPEVTQTPSHQVTQMGQEVILRCVPISNHLYFYWYRQILGQKVEFLVSFYNNEISEKSEIFDDQFSVERPDGSNFTLKIRSTKLEDSAMYFCASSEGPPADYEQYFGPGTRLTVT.

The chain combines TRBV6-1 with TRBJ1-1; D uncertain. The germline V gene encodes CDR1 MNHNS and CDR2 SASEGT. The CDR3 is 10 residues long. Trimming removed 8 bases at V and 8 bases at J, with 9 bases between. This CDR3 reads CASGLMEAFF. As DNA, the CDR3 is TGTGCCAGCGGCCTGATGGAAGCTTTCTTT.